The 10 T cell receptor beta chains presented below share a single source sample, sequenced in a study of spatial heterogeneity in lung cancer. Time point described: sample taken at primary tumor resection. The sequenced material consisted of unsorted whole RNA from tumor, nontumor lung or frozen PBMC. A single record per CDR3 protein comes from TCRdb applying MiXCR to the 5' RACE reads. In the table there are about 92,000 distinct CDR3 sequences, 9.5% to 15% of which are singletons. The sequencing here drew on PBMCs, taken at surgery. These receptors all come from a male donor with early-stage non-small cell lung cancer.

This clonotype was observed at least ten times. The CDR3 sequence: CASSSSTGWTQYF. DNA for the CDR3: TGTGCCAGCAGTTCCTCGACTGGCTGGACGCAGTATTTT. The V and J genes are TRBV27 and TRBJ2-3; no clear D. The germline CDR1 and CDR2 sequences are MNHEY and SMNVEV (reference sequence). Trimming removed 4 bases at V and 9 bases at J, with 14 bases between. There are 13 residues in the CDR3.

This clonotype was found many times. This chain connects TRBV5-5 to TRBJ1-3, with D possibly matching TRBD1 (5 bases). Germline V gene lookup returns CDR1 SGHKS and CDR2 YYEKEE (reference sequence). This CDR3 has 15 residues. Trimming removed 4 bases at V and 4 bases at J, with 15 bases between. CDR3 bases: TGTGCCAGCAGCCCCGGTGGGGGAGGCGGAAACACCATATATTTT. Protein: CASSPGGGGGNTIYF.

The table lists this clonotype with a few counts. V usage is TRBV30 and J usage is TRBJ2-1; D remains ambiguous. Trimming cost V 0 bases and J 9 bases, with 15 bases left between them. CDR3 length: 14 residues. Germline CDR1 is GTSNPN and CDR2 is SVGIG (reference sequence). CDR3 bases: TGTGCCTGGAGTGTACAGTTCACCGGGCGTGAGCAGTTCTTC. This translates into CAWSVQFTGREQFF.

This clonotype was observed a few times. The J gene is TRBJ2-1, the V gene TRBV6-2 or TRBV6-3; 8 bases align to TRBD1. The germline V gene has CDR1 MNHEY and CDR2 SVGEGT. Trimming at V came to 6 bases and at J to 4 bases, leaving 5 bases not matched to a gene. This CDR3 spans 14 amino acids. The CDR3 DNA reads TGTGCCAGCAGCCTGGGACAGGAATACAATGAGCAGTTCTTC. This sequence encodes CASSLGQEYNEQFF.

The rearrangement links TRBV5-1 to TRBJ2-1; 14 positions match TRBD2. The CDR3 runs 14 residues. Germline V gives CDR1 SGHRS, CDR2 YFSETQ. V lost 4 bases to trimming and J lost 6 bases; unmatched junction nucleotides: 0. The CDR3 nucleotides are TGCGCCAGCAGCGGGACTAGCGGGAGCAATGAGCAGTTCTTC. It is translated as CASSGTSGSNEQFF. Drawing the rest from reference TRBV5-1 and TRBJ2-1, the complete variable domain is KAGVTQTPRYLIKTRGQQVTLSCSPISGHRSVSWYQQTPGQGLQFLFEYFSETQRNKGNFPGRFSGRQFSNSRSEMNVSTLELGDSALYLCASSGTSGSNEQFFGPGTRLTVL.

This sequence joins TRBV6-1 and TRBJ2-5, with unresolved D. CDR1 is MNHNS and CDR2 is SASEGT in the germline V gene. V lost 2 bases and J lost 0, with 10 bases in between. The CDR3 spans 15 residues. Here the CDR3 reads CASSERTAYQETQYF. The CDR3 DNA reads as TGTGCCAGCAGTGAAAGAACAGCGTACCAAGAGACCCAGTACTTC.

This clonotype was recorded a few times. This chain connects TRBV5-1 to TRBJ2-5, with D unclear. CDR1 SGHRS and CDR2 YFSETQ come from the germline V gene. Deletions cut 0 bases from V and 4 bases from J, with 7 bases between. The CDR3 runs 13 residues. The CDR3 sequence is CASSLEVAETQYF. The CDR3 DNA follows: TGCGCCAGCAGCTTGGAGGTCGCAGAGACCCAGTACTTC.

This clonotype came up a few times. The CDR3 sequence is CASSSPGQGPKQYF. The CDR3 DNA reads as TGTGCCAGCAGCTCTCCGGGACAAGGCCCCAAGCAGTACTTC. The V gene is TRBV11-3, the J gene TRBJ2-7; D is possibly TRBD1 (6 bases). Trimming removed 4 bases from V and 8 bases from J, with 18 bases in between. CDR3 length: 14 residues. Germline values: CDR1 SGHNT, CDR2 YENEEA.

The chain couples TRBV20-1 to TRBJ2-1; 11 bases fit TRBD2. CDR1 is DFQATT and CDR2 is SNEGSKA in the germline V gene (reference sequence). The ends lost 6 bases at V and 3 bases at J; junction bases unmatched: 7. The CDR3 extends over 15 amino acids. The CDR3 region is CSAKTGTSGYNEQFF. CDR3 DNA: TGCAGTGCCAAAACCGGGACTAGCGGCTACAATGAGCAGTTCTTC.

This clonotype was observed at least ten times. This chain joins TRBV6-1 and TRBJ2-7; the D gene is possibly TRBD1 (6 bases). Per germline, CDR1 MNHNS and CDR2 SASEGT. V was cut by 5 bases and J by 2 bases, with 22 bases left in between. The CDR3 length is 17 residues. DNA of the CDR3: TGTGCCAGCAGTAAAACTTGGGATGACAGGCGTCCCTACGAGCAGTACTTC. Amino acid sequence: CASSKTWDDRRPYEQYF.